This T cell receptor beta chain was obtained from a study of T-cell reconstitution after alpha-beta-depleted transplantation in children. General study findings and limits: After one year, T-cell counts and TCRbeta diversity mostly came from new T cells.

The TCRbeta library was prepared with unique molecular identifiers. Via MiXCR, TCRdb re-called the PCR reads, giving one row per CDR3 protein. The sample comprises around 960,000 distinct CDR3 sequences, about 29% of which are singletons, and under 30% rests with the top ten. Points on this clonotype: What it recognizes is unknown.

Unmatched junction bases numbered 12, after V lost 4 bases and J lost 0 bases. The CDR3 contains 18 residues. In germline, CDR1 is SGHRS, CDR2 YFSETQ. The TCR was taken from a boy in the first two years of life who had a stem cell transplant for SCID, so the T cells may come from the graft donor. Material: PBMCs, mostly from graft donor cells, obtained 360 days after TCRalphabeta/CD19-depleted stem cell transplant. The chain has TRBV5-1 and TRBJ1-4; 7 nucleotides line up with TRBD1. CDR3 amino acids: CASSLYPGQTATNEKLFF. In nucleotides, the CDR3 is TGCGCCAGCAGCCTCTACCCGGGACAGACTGCAACTAATGAAAAACTGTTTTTT.